The next 18 T cell receptor beta chains were all read from a single sample in a study of T cells in Graves' hyperthyroidism and ophthalmopathy. Regions amplified from RNA transcripts were the TCR beta CDR3 regions. Carried out on the TCR CDR3, a first-round RT-PCR used the HTBI primer set. TCRdb used MiXCR to reprocess the multiplex PCR reads, holding one entry per CDR3 protein. The repertoire consists of 350,000 to 450,000 distinct CDR3 sequences, with around 15% occurring once and the leading ten covering around 27%. Sequencing used blood. These receptors were collected from a man aged 45-65 years with Graves' ophthalmopathy.

The chain carries TRBV7-8 and TRBJ1-4; 7 nucleotides match TRBD1. Germline V gene lookup returns CDR1 SGHVS and CDR2 FQNEAQ. CDR3 length: 18 amino acids. V shed 5 bases, J shed 0 bases, and the junction held 12 bases outside the gene matches. The CDR3 here is CASSGRDRSQATNEKLFF. For the CDR3, the DNA is TGTGCCAGCAGCGGACGGGACAGAAGCCAAGCAACTAATGAAAAACTGTTTTTT.

This clonotype was seen more than once but under ten times. The chain uses TRBV9 and TRBJ2-7; D is possibly TRBD1 (5 bases). V was cut by 0 bases and J by 1 base, with 14 bases left in between. This CDR3 has 16 amino acids. Germline V gives CDR1 SGDLS, CDR2 YYNGEE. CDR3 loop: CASSVDGSSGSYEQYF. The CDR3 DNA follows: TGTGCCAGCAGCGTAGATGGCTCATCAGGGTCCTACGAGCAGTACTTC.

This clonotype was counted at least ten times. The V gene is TRBV20-1, the J gene TRBJ2-1; 10 positions agree with TRBD2. The length of the CDR3 is 18 residues. V shed 3 bases and J 5 bases; nucleotides not matched to a gene: 16. The germline V gene encodes CDR1 DFQATT and CDR2 SNEGSKA (reference sequence). The DNA for the CDR3 is TGCAGTGCTAGGAGGAATTCAGCGGGAGGGTCTATGAACAATGAGCAGTTCTTC. Protein sequence: CSARRNSAGGSMNNEQFF.

This clonotype was detected ten times or more. The genes are TRBV7-2 and TRBJ1-5, with D possibly being TRBD1 (6 bases). Trimming shortened V by 0 bases and J by 3 bases, and 18 bases separated the two germline ends. CDR1 SGHTA and CDR2 FQGNSA come from the germline V gene. This CDR3 has 18 residues. The DNA for the CDR3 is TGTGCCAGCAGCTTAGCCCCCGGGACTAGGGGGTTCAATCAGCCCCAGCATTTT. Amino acid sequence: CASSLAPGTRGFNQPQHF. The full variable domain, in which reference TRBV7-2 and TRBJ1-5 provide the parts outside the CDR3, is GAGVSQSPSNKVTEKGKDVELRCDPISGHTALYWYRQSLGQGLEFLIYFQGNSAPDKSGLPSDRFSAERTGGSVSTLTIQRTQQEDSAVYLCASSLAPGTRGFNQPQHFGDGTRLSIL.

This clonotype was detected only a few times. The rearrangement links TRBV7-8 to TRBJ1-1, with TRBD1 as a possible D gene (6 bases). CDR3 length: 13 amino acids. In germline, CDR1 is SGHVS, CDR2 FQNEAQ. The germline V and J ends were trimmed by 1 base and 7 bases, with 10 bases remaining between them. This CDR3 is CASSLVRGYEAFF. DNA of the CDR3: TGTGCCAGCAGCTTAGTCAGGGGATATGAAGCTTTCTTT. Filled out from reference TRBV7-8 and TRBJ1-1, the complete variable domain reads GAGVSQSPRYKVAKRGQDVALRCDPISGHVSLFWYQQALGQGPEFLTYFQNEAQLDKSGLPSDRFFAERPEGSVSTLKIQRTQQEDSAVYLCASSLVRGYEAFFGQGTRLTVV.

This clonotype has a count of ten or more. This chain links TRBV24-1 with TRBJ2-5; 11 bases are a match to TRBD1. After removal of 3 bases from V and 5 bases from J, the junction contained 4 bases not matched to a gene. The CDR3 contains 15 residues. CDR1 is KGHDR, CDR2 SFDVKD, per germline. The CDR3 sequence: CATSDPGTGGETQYF. CDR3 coding DNA: TGTGCCACCAGTGATCCTGGGACAGGGGGGGAGACCCAGTACTTC.

As for this clonotype: A much larger clone is a single base away; this may be a read error. The chain joins TRBV5-1 to TRBJ2-7, with TRBD2 matching over 7 bases. The J segment lost 7 bases and the V segment lost 3 bases, leaving 13 bases of the junction unmatched. The germline V gene encodes CDR1 SGHRS and CDR2 YFSETQ. CDR3 length: 15 amino acids. CDR3 bases: TGCGCCAGCAGCTCCCAATCGGGAGGTAGGGATGAGCAGTACTTC. Residues: CASSSQSGGRDEQYF.

In this sample, this clonotype turned up many times. The chain recombines TRBV7-9 with TRBJ2-3, with D hard to call. CDR1 is SEHNR and CDR2 is FQNEAQ in the germline V gene (reference sequence). V was pared by 6 bases and J by 0 bases, with 7 bases between. This CDR3 region has 13 residues. CDR3 residues: CASRGWSTDTQYF. Here the CDR3 DNA reads TGTGCCAGCAGGGGGTGGAGCACAGATACGCAGTATTTT.

This clonotype was found many times. The rearrangement uses TRBV2 and TRBJ1-2; D is possibly TRBD1 (5 bases). The length of the CDR3 is 13 residues. V lost 8 bases and J lost 2, with 12 bases in between. CDR1 and CDR2 from the germline V gene are SNHLY and FYNNEI. CDR3 sequence: CASLRDGNYGYTF. In DNA form, the CDR3 reads TGTGCCAGCCTTCGGGACGGCAACTATGGCTACACCTTC. Supplemented by reference TRBV2 and TRBJ1-2, the full variable domain reads EPEVTQTPSHQVTQMGQEVILRCVPISNHLYFYWYRQILGQKVEFLVSFYNNEISEKSEIFDDQFSVERPDGSNFTLKIRSTKLEDSAMYFCASLRDGNYGYTFGSGTRLTVV.

The table lists this clonotype with many counts. The chain joins TRBV2 to TRBJ2-3; tentatively, D is TRBD1 or TRBD2 (5 bases each). Trimming removed 6 bases from V and 2 bases from J, with 12 bases in between. CDR1 SNHLY and CDR2 FYNNEI come from the germline V gene. This CDR3 has 14 amino acids. In DNA form, the CDR3 reads TGTGCCAGCAGCGAGGGACGACTCACAGATACGCAGTATTTT. Translation gives CASSEGRLTDTQYF.

This clonotype was observed at least ten times. The CDR3 is CASSILAADTQYF. The CDR3 coding sequence is TGTGCCAGCTCAATCCTAGCAGCAGATACGCAGTATTTT. This chain links TRBV18 with TRBJ2-3, with D maybe TRBD2 (5 bases). Germline values: CDR1 KGHSH, CDR2 LQKENI. The CDR3 covers 13 residues. The V gene lost 5 bases and the J gene lost 4 bases, with 10 bases spanning the gap.

The chain carries TRBV19 and TRBJ1-5; the match to TRBD1 covers 7 bases. Per the germline V gene, CDR1 is LNHDA and CDR2 is SQIVND (reference sequence). This CDR3 contains 14 residues. V shed 8 bases and J 3 bases; nucleotides not matched to a gene: 7. The CDR3 is CASVSDRVNQPQHF. CDR3 DNA: TGTGCCAGTGTGAGCGACAGGGTCAATCAGCCCCAGCATTTT. Drawing the rest from reference TRBV19 and TRBJ1-5, the complete variable domain is DGGITQSPKYLFRKEGQNVTLSCEQNLNHDAMYWYRQDPGQGLRLIYYSQIVNDFQKGDIAEGYSVSREKKESFPLTVTSAQKNPTAFYLCASVSDRVNQPQHFGDGTRLSIL.

This clonotype was counted at least ten times. The chain employs TRBV11-3 and TRBJ2-1; D not certain. V was shortened by 5 bases and J by 8 bases, with 13 bases between the two germline ends. Germline V gives CDR1 SGHNT, CDR2 YENEEA. The CDR3 contains 13 residues. The CDR3 protein is CASSPDPGYEQFF. The CDR3 DNA follows: TGTGCCAGCAGCCCAGATCCCGGGTATGAGCAGTTCTTC. Full variable domain (rest looked up from reference TRBV11-3 and TRBJ2-1): EAGVVQSPRYKIIEKKQPVAFWCNPISGHNTLYWYLQNLGQGPELLIRYENEEAVDDSQLPKDRFSAERLKGVDSTLKIQPAELGDSAVYLCASSPDPGYEQFFGPGTRLTVL.

This clonotype was picked up a small number of times. The chain carries TRBV5-6 and TRBJ2-1, with unresolved D. Trimming took off 0 bases at V and 11 bases at J, with 12 bases between the two ends. The CDR3 covers 13 residues. The germline V gene encodes CDR1 SGHDT and CDR2 YYEEEE. The CDR3 DNA reads as TGTGCCAGCAGCTTGGCGGCGGAATTTAAGCAGTTCTTC. Its protein product is CASSLAAEFKQFF.

V and J are TRBV19 and TRBJ2-2, with 7 bases matching TRBD1. Germline CDR1 is LNHDA and CDR2 is SQIVND (reference sequence). This CDR3 has 16 residues. Trimming cost V 3 bases and J 1 base; bases outside gene matches: 5. Here the CDR3 reads CASSIPGQRNTGELFF. CDR3 DNA: TGTGCCAGTAGTATCCCGGGACAGAGGAACACCGGGGAGCTGTTTTTT.

Only a few counts were recorded for this clonotype. J is TRBJ2-1 and V is TRBV19; D may be TRBD2 (6 bases). Germline V gene sequence: CDR1 LNHDA, CDR2 SQIVND (reference sequence). V shed 3 bases and J shed 7 bases, with 22 bases lying between them. The CDR3 loop spans 17 amino acids. In DNA form, the CDR3 reads TGTGCCAGTAGTATTGGCGGGATTCTTTCATCGGGGAATGAGCAGTTCTTC. Amino acids: CASSIGGILSSGNEQFF.

The chain combines TRBV6-1 with TRBJ2-5; unclear D gene. The germline gives CDR1 MNHNS, CDR2 SASEGT. The V end lost 6 bases, the J end lost 5 bases, and 16 bases lay between the germline ends. CDR3 size: 14 residues. CDR3 loop: CASRRTYGRETQYF. CDR3 DNA sequence: TGTGCCAGCAGGCGGACCTACGGACGGGAGACCCAGTACTTC.

In this sample, this clonotype turned up many times. The gene calls are TRBV20-1 and TRBJ2-7; D is uncertain. The germline V and J ends were trimmed by 3 bases and 6 bases, with 9 bases remaining between them. CDR3 size: 11 residues. From germline, CDR1 is DFQATT and CDR2 SNEGSKA (reference sequence). The CDR3 is CSASPSGEQYF. CDR3 nucleotide sequence: TGCAGTGCTAGTCCTTCGGGCGAGCAGTACTTC.